Sequencing of this T cell receptor beta chain was carried out in a study of radiotherapy plus CTLA-4 blockade in lung cancer (dated 2018 in TCRdb). Context from the whole study: Among enrolled patients, roughly 20% had an objective response and 31% reached disease control.

Focal radiation therapy combined with CTLA-4 blockade (ipilimumab) was tested in patients with chemo-refractory metastatic non-small-cell lung cancer. The paper's findings and limits, for the study overall: TCR clones derived from tumors expanded in peripheral blood after treatment with radiotherapy and ipilimumab. The strongest predictors of response, as reported, were early dynamic changes in blood T cell clones along with a rise in serum interferon-beta after radiation.

Comment on this clone: Its antigen remains unidentified. Per-base quality was not reported, and no clone a single base away is much larger than it.

Library creation used the immunoSEQ multiplex PCR assay. The clones in this table, taken by TCRdb from immuneACCESS, are in-frame only. Not every clone is retained; where verified, under half of the shortfall comes from an unresolved V gene, and the cause of the rest is unknown. Present in this sample are roughly 97,000 clones, approximately 72% of which were seen just once. About 3% of the sample is held by the ten biggest clonotypes. Ends trimmed: V by 1 base, J by 6 bases; bases unmatched to a gene: 5. Counted from cysteine to phenylalanine, this CDR3 has 15 amino acids. Just the 45-base CDR3 DNA is kept, in frame starting at base 1. CDR1 and CDR2, per the germline V gene (reference sequence), are LNHNV and YYDKDF.

The chain is made from TRBV15 and TRBJ2-3, and 9 junctional nucleotides match TRBD2. The sequencing here drew on peripheral blood, taken from a patient treated with radiotherapy plus ipilimumab. The receptor was isolated from a human donor with non-small cell lung cancer who had a partial response to radiotherapy plus ipilimumab. Some clones in this sample may be carry-over from other donors' samples. The nucleotide sequence reads as follows: TGTGCCACCAGCAGAGTGGCGGGGGGGCGGGATACGCAGTATTTT. This encodes CATSRVAGGRDTQYF.